This T cell receptor beta chain appears in the sequencing data of a study of beta chain features in type 1 diabetes (dated by TCRdb to the late 2010s). Turning to the overall study: No differences in mean age, gender distribution, total cell number or subset yield were found between patients and healthy donors. A total of 85 million to 140 million sorted cells were examined across all samples, and a strong correlation was observed between cell number per subset and RNA yield. In the study, TCRB repertoires of sorted circulating CD4+ T cell subsets from recently diagnosed type 1 diabetes patients were compared with those of matched healthy donors. Regulatory and stem cell-like memory subsets were obtained from only 8 patients and roughly eight healthy donors, while naive and central memory subsets were obtained from all 28 donors.

On the study overall, not on this receptor specifically: HLA sub-analyses involved small numbers of individuals, so any influence of HLA type on TCRB rearrangement remained unresolved. Fewer insertions and more nucleotide deletions at VDJ recombination sites were observed in patients with type 1 diabetes, implying thymic rearrangement abnormalities. Because cDNA was sequenced instead of genomic DNA, activated cells with high expression could be over-represented, although the groups did not differ in activation or CD3 levels. Naive, central memory and regulatory TCRB repertoires appeared more similar among patients than among healthy donors. PCR might favor shorter templates, but patient and control samples were amplified and corrected together, so any skew would affect both groups equally. In all four CD4+ subsets, TCRB CDR3 length was moderately but significantly shorter in type 1 diabetes patients.

On this clone: Its antigen remains undetermined. No qualities accompany the bases; no much larger clone lies one base away.

All of the isolated RNA was reverse transcribed with the High Capacity cDNA Reverse Transcription Kit, so expressed TCRB transcripts were sequenced. Naive, central memory and regulatory T cell samples underwent deep immunoSEQ sequencing, averaging around 3.6 million total reads per sample. Sorted cells were lysed in RLT buffer and RNA was extracted with DNase-treated RNeasy Micro or Mini kits, depending on cell number. To prevent cross-contamination, every cell subset was processed on its own, while patient and healthy donor samples were processed together. TCRB sequences were amplified from cDNA with the immunoSEQ multiplex PCR, producing 87-bp fragments spanning the CDR3 region. Sequencing of the amplicons was done on the Illumina HiSeq platform. The authors processed their data as follows. PCR bias was corrected computationally using synthetic template baselines, and reads within Hamming distance 2 were collapsed, with unmergeable singletons discarded. Reads were aligned to IMGT to assign V, D and J genes, CDR3 length, and insertions or deletions at six rearrangement sites. Clonotype counts were normalized to sorted cell number within each subset before computing true diversity and Gini coefficients with the tcR R package. The overlap coefficient, calculated on TCRB nucleotide sequences, was used to measure repertoire sharing. As a proxy for the pre-selection repertoire, out-of-frame TCRB sequences from naive cells were analyzed. The table was pulled from immuneACCESS by TCRdb, which kept in-frame rearrangements only. Such tables lose some clones; where checked, under half of the loss comes from unresolved V genes, and the rest has no known cause. D and trimming come from the DNA, and the V and J calls and clone size come from that table. This sample holds 350,000 to 400,000 clones; more than 12% were observed only once. About 0.02% of the sample is held by the ten biggest clonotypes.

A single peripheral blood draw of around 0.11 L on average was collected from each donor into heparinised tubes. Naive, central memory, regulatory and stem cell-like memory CD4+ T cells were sorted on a BD FACSAria II using a panel including CD45RO, CCR7, CD25, CD127, CD95 and CD27. Purity was above 95% for every sorted population. Right away, PBMCs were isolated by Lymphoprep density gradient centrifugation and were stained directly, with no culture step. So that batch effects would be minimized, each experiment stained and sorted samples in pairs, pairing one healthy donor with one patient. The germline V gene provides CDR1 SGHTA and CDR2 FQGNSA. V loses 5 bases, J loses 6 bases, and the germline ends lie 11 bases apart. From the cysteine through the phenylalanine, the CDR3 covers 12 amino acids. Left in the record is the CDR3 DNA by itself, 36 bases read in frame from the first base.

The chain is encoded by TRBV7-2 joined to TRBJ2-7, with TRBD2 as a weak D call on 6 bases. This TCR was sampled from a woman under 30 in good health. Sequencing was performed on naive CD4+ T cells from blood. Interpreted using the paper, the cell subset or site label stands for: true naive CD4+ T cells. This receptor has the CDR3 CASSPGVGEQYF. The nucleotide sequence is TGTGCCAGCAGCCCGGGGGTCGGCGAGCAGTACTTC.